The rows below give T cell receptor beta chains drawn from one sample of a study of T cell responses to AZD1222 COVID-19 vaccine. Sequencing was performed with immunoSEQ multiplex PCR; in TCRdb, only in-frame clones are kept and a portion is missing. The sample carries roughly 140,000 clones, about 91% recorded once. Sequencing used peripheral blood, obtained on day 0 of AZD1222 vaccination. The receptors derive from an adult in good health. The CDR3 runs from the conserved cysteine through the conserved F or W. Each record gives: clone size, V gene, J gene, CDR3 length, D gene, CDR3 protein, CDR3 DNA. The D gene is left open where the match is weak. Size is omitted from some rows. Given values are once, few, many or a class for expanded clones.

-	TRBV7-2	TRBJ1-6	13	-	CASGVGGGSPLHF	TGTGCCAGCGGGGTCGGTGGTGGTTCACCCCTCCACTTT
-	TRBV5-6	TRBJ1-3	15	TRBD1	CASGRRTGSGNTIYF	TGTGCCAGCGGACGACGGACAGGGTCTGGAAACACCATATATTTT
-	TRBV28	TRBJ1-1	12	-	CASSRTATQAFF	TGTGCCAGCAGTCGAACCGCCACTCAAGCTTTCTTT
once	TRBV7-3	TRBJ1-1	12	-	CASSHGTGKAFF	TGTGCCAGCAGCCATGGGACCGGGAAAGCTTTCTTT
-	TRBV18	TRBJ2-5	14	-	CASSPLSVQETQYF	TGTGCCAGCTCACCTCTTTCCGTGCAAGAGACCCAGTACTTC
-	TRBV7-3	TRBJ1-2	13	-	CASSSAQFNGYTF	TGTGCCAGCAGCTCGGCGCAGTTTAATGGCTACACCTTC
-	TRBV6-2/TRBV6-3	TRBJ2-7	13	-	CASSQTTSYEQYF	TGTGCCAGCAGTCAGACGACTAGCTACGAGCAGTACTTC
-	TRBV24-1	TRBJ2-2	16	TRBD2	CATSEGGRAHTGELFF	TGTGCCACCAGTGAAGGCGGGAGGGCCCACACCGGGGAGCTGTTTTTT
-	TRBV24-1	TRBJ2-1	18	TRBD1	CATSPGTGARSSYNEQFF	TGTGCCACCAGCCCCGGGACAGGGGCGAGGAGCTCCTACAATGAGCAGTTCTTC
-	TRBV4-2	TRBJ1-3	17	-	CASSQVTESRSGNTIYF	TGTGCCAGCAGCCAAGTCACAGAGTCTCGCTCTGGAAACACCATATATTTT
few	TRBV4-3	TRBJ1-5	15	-	CASSQDSSSNQPQHF	TGCGCCAGCAGCCAAGACAGCAGTAGCAATCAGCCCCAGCATTTT
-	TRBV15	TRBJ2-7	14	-	CATSRTGLNYEQYF	TGTGCCACCAGCAGAACGGGACTGAACTACGAGCAGTACTTC
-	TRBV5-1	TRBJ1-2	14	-	CASSLEGEGYGYTF	TGCGCCAGCAGCTTGGAGGGAGAGGGCTATGGCTACACCTTC
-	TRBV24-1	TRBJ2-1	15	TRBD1	CATSDPLDRGNEQFF	TGTGCCACCAGTGATCCCCTAGACAGGGGGAATGAGCAGTTCTTC
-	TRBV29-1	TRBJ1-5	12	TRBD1	CSVGQGSQPQHF	TGCAGCGTGGGACAGGGCAGTCAGCCCCAGCATTTT
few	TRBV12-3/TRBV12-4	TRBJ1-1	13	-	CASSLKWVTEAFF	TGTGCCAGCAGTTTAAAATGGGTCACTGAAGCTTTCTTT
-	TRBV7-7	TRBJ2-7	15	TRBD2	CASSLERGTAYEQYF	TGTGCTAGCAGCTTAGAGCGGGGAACCGCCTACGAGCAGTACTTC
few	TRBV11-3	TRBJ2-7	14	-	CASSTTGSSYEQYF	TGTGCCAGCAGCACAACCGGGAGCTCCTACGAGCAGTACTTC
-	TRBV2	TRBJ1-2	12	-	CASRGGAQSYTF	TGTGCCAGCAGGGGAGGGGCTCAGAGCTACACCTTC
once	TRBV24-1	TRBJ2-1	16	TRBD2	CATSDFKTSGNNEQFF	TGTGCCACCAGTGACTTCAAGACTAGCGGCAACAATGAGCAGTTCTTC
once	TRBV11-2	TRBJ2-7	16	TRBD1	CASSYPTGPTGYEQYF	TGTGCCAGCAGCTATCCGACAGGGCCCACCGGCTACGAGCAGTACTTC
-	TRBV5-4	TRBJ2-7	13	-	CASSLEQDYEQYF	TGTGCCAGCAGCTTGGAGCAGGACTACGAGCAGTACTTC
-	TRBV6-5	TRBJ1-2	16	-	CASSYSLVADLRGYTF	TGTGCCAGCAGTTACTCCCTTGTAGCCGATCTTCGTGGCTACACCTTC
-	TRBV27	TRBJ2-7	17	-	CASSLSISSLRGYEQYF	TGTGCCAGCAGTTTATCAATTAGTAGCTTGAGAGGCTACGAGCAGTACTTC
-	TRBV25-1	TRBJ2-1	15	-	CASSGAGTPNNEQFF	TGTGCCAGCAGTGGGGCCGGGACACCTAACAATGAGCAGTTCTTC
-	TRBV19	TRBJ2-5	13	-	CASSTGGLGTQYF	TGTGCCAGTAGTACAGGGGGGCTGGGGACCCAGTACTTC
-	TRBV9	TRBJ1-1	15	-	CASSPLQGQNTEAFF	TGTGCCAGCAGCCCGCTACAGGGTCAGAACACTGAAGCTTTCTTT
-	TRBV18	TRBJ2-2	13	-	CASSPLLDGELFF	TGTGCCAGCTCACCACTTCTCGACGGGGAGCTGTTTTTT
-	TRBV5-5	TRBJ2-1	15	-	CASSLVQGRYNEQFF	TGTGCCAGCAGCTTGGTTCAGGGTCGGTACAATGAGCAGTTCTTC
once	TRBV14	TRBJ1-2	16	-	CASSQRAGQTDYGYTF	TGTGCCAGCAGCCAAAGAGCTGGACAGACTGACTATGGCTACACCTTC
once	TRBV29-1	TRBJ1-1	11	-	CSVGWDTEAFF	TGCAGCGTTGGATGGGACACTGAAGCTTTCTTT
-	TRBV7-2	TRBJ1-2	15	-	CASSLGPGTNYGYTF	TGTGCCAGCAGCTTAGGTCCAGGGACTAACTATGGCTACACCTTC
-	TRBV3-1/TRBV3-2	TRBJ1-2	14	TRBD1	CASSQAGGLYGYTF	TGTGCCAGCAGCCAGGCAGGGGGCCTCTATGGCTACACCTTC
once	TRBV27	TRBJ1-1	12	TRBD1	CASSFPRGTAHF	TGTGCCAGCAGTTTTCCCCGAGGGACAGCTCACTTT
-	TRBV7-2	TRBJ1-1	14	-	CASSNQWGDTEAFF	TGTGCCAGCAGCAATCAGTGGGGGGACACTGAAGCTTTCTTT
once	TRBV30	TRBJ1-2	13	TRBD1	CAWSPDRARGYTF	TGTGCCTGGAGCCCGGACAGGGCTCGGGGCTACACCTTC
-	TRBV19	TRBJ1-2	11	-	CASSMGYGYTF	TGTGCCAGTAGTATGGGCTATGGCTACACCTTC
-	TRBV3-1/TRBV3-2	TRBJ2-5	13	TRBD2	CASSRSGSQTQYF	TGTGCCAGCAGCCGTAGCGGGAGCCAGACCCAGTACTTC
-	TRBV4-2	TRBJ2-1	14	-	CASSQVPDYNEQFF	TGTGCCAGCAGCCAAGTGCCGGACTACAATGAGCAGTTCTTC
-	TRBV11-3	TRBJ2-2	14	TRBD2	CASTSGRITGELFF	TGTGCCAGCACTAGCGGGAGGATCACCGGGGAGCTGTTTTTT
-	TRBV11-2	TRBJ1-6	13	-	CASSLRGQPPLHF	TGTGCCAGCAGCTTACGGGGGCAGCCACCCCTCCACTTT
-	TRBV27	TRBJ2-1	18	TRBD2	CASSLLLRGGSSYNEQFF	TGTGCCAGCAGTTTATTGTTACGGGGCGGGAGTTCCTACAATGAGCAGTTCTTC
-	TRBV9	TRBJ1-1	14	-	CASSVGVGGTEAFF	TGTGCCAGCAGCGTCGGCGTAGGGGGGACTGAAGCTTTCTTT
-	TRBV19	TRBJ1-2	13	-	CASSIREDYGYTF	TGTGCCAGTAGTATCCGGGAGGACTATGGCTACACCTTC